The 27 T cell receptor beta chains listed next were all sequenced from one sample in a study of tumor-infiltrating lymphocytes in primary liver carcinoma. Bulk tissue was left unsorted, and RNA and DNA were co-extracted from 20-30 mg of it. TCR beta cDNA came from roughly 550 ng total RNA, primed with a constant-region primer. Three nested multiplex PCR rounds of slightly modified ARM-PCR generated TCR beta libraries. The two initial PCR rounds, around 11 cycles each, used TRBV1-TRBV30 forward and C-beta reverse primers. TCRdb reprocessed the multiplex PCR reads via MiXCR and lists one record per CDR3 protein. There are about 99,000 distinct CDR3 sequences in the sample; over 55% occur only once, and approximately 10% lies in the top ten. Sequencing was done on a sample of liver tumor tissue from sampling region 5. Subset described: tumor region T5, tumor centre. These receptors originate from a woman aged 55-75 years with primary liver carcinoma and hepatitis B virus infection.

A word on this clonotype: At one end the junction does not follow the germline gene, possibly because of a read error. V and J are TRBV5-6 and TRBJ2-5; 9 bases are a match to TRBD2. The CDR3 is 15 amino acids. Germline V gene lookup returns CDR1 SGHDT and CDR2 YYEEEE. CDR3 amino acids: CASSDISGSPETRYF. DNA for the CDR3: TGTGCCAGCAGCGACATTAGCGGGAGCCCCGAGACCCGGTACTTC.

Details on this clonotype: At one boundary the junction diverges from the germline segment, which might be a read error. The V call is TRBV29-1, the J call TRBJ2-3; either TRBD1 or TRBD2 may supply D (6 bases each). CDR1 is SQVTM and CDR2 is ANQGSEA in the germline V gene. The CDR3 is made up of 16 amino acids. The CDR3 sequence: CSVESGAASRRGTQYF. Written as DNA, the CDR3 is TGCAGCGTTGAATCGGGGGCGGCTAGCAGGAGGGGTACGCAATATTTT.

Concerning this clonotype itself: The junction departs from germline at one end; a sequencing error may be responsible. The rearrangement uses TRBV24-1 and TRBJ1-5, with no clear D. Germline CDR1 reads KGHDR; CDR2 reads SFDVKD. The CDR3 is 14 amino acids. The CDR3 sequence is CATCELQGNQPQHF. The CDR3 DNA reads as TGTGCCACCTGTGAATTGCAGGGCAATCAGCCCCAGCATTTT.

Many counts were recorded for this clonotype. V and J are TRBV28 and TRBJ2-1, with 7 nucleotides matching TRBD1. The trim removed 8 bases at V and 1 base at J, leaving 2 bases unmatched. The CDR3 loop spans 13 amino acids. CDR1 and CDR2 from the germline V gene are MDHEN and SYDVKM. The DNA for the CDR3 is TGTGCCAGCGGGGACAGATCCTACAATGAGCAGTTCTTC. Amino acids: CASGDRSYNEQFF. Based on the CDR3 plus reference TRBV28 and TRBJ2-1, the full variable domain is DVKVTQSSRYLVKRTGEKVFLECVQDMDHENMFWYRQDPGLGLRLIYFSYDVKMKEKGDIPEGYSVSREKKERFSLILESASTNQTSMYLCASGDRSYNEQFFGPGTRLTVL.

The CDR3 region has the DNA TGTGCCAGCAGGCAGACTAGCGGGGCTTCCAATGAGCAGTTCTTC. It yields the protein CASRQTSGASNEQFF. J is TRBJ2-1 and V is TRBV11-2; 11 positions agree with TRBD2. CDR3 length: 15 residues. The junction had 7 bases not matched to a gene; V was cut back by 6 bases and J by 6 bases. The germline V gene encodes CDR1 SGHAT and CDR2 FQNNGV. The full variable domain, with the rest looked up from reference TRBV11-2 and TRBJ2-1, is EAGVAQSPRYKIIEKRQSVAFWCNPISGHATLYWYQQILGQGPKLLIQFQNNGVVDDSQLPKDRFSAERLKGVDSTLKIQPAKLEDSAVYLCASRQTSGASNEQFFGPGTRLTVL.

This clonotype was counted between two and nine times. A much larger clone differs from this one at a single base, so this may be a read error. The rearrangement uses TRBV6-5 and TRBJ2-3; 8 nucleotides line up with TRBD1. Germline CDR1 and CDR2: MNHEY and SVGAGI. The CDR3 has 17 amino acids. With 2 bases clipped from V and 15 bases from J, the junction kept 22 bases outside the gene matches. The CDR3 is CASSYVTVRGRGRSIYF. The CDR3 DNA reads TGTGCCAGCAGTTACGTAACCGTGCGGGGCAGGGGGCGTTCTATATATTTT.

Concerning this clonotype: A much larger clone sits a single nucleotide away, making a read error possible. The conserved final phenylalanine or tryptophan is absent from the CDR3, which likely points to a read error. The gene calls are TRBV5-4 and TRBJ2-7; possible D gene TRBD2, 6 bases. Trimming took 4 bases from V and 0 from J, leaving 14 bases between them. The germline V gene encodes CDR1 SGHNT and CDR2 YYREEE (reference sequence). This CDR3 is built from 15 residues. The CDR3 spells CASSPRGGASYEQYL. The CDR3 region has the DNA TGTGCCAGCAGCCCCCGCGGCGGGGCCTCCTACGAGCAGTACCTC.

In this sample, this clonotype turned up once. Relative to the germline gene, one junction end is altered; a read error may explain this. The rearrangement joins TRBV5-5 to TRBJ2-1; D is undetermined. CDR3 length: 13 residues. CDR1 is SGHKS and CDR2 is YYEKEE in the germline V gene (reference sequence). CDR3: CPSSFYVYNKQFF. As DNA, the CDR3 is TGTCCCAGCAGCTTTTACGTATACAATAAGCAGTTCTTC.

This clonotype has a handful of counts. The V call is TRBV29-1, the J call TRBJ2-5; possible D gene TRBD1, 6 bases. The V end was cut by 5 bases, the J end by 5 bases, with 6 bases between. Germline V gives CDR1 SQVTM, CDR2 ANQGSEA. The CDR3 covers 10 residues. The DNA of the CDR3 is TGCAGCGTTACAGGGGAGACCCAGTACTTC. Its translation is CSVTGETQYF.

On this clonotype itself: The junction departs from germline at one end; a sequencing error may be responsible. The J gene is TRBJ2-2, the V gene TRBV12-3 or TRBV12-4; the D gene is possibly TRBD1 (6 bases). The length of the CDR3 is 15 residues. In DNA, the CDR3 is TGTGACAGCAGTGTTCGGAAGGGGGACACCGGGGAGCTGTTTTTT. It specifies CDSSVRKGDTGELFF.

This clonotype was counted a single time. A read error may produce the germline difference seen at one junction end. The chain recombines TRBV5-1 with TRBJ2-3, with 7 bases aligning to TRBD2. The CDR3 runs 16 residues. Germline V lookup: CDR1 SGHRS, CDR2 YFSETQ. The CDR3 reads CTSSSDLAGVADTQYF. The CDR3 region has the DNA TGCACCAGCAGCTCTGATCTGGCGGGAGTCGCAGATACCCAGTATTTT. Together with reference TRBV5-1 and TRBJ2-3, the CDR3 gives the full variable domain: KAGVTQTPRYLIKTRGQQVTLSCSPISGHRSVSWYQQTPGQGLQFLFEYFSETQRNKGNFPGRFSGRQFSNSRSEMNVSTLELGDSALYLCTSSSDLAGVADTQYFGPGTRLTVL.

This clonotype occurred once. The chain employs TRBV28 and TRBJ2-2, with D tentatively TRBD2 (5 bases). The CDR3 is 14 amino acids. Trimming cost V 9 bases and J 2 bases, with 13 bases left between them. CDR1 is MDHEN, CDR2 SYDVKM, per germline. CDR3 bases: TGTGCCAGTGGCGAGACTATCAACACCGGGGAGCTGTTTTTT. Protein product: CASGETINTGELFF. Looking up the rest from reference TRBV28 and TRBJ2-2 gives the full variable domain: DVKVTQSSRYLVKRTGEKVFLECVQDMDHENMFWYRQDPGLGLRLIYFSYDVKMKEKGDIPEGYSVSREKKERFSLILESASTNQTSMYLCASGETINTGELFFGEGSRLTVL.

About this clonotype: One base away lies a much larger clone, so this may be a sequencing read error. This sequence joins TRBV6-5 and TRBJ1-4; no firm D call. Trimming left V 6 bases short and J 9 bases short, with 11 bases between. Germline lookup yields CDR1 MNHEY and CDR2 SVGAGI. The CDR3 spans 12 residues. In DNA, the CDR3 is TGTGCCAGCAGGACGGGAGGGAAAAAACTGTTTTTT. Translating it yields CASRTGGKKLFF.

A remark on this clonotype: An end of the junction differs from the germline gene, which may be a read error. The V and J genes are TRBV29-1 and TRBJ1-2; D is possibly TRBD1 (5 bases). Germline CDR1 SQVTM, CDR2 ANQGSEA. The CDR3 runs 11 residues. Here the CDR3 reads CSIERGRGYTF. The CDR3, as DNA: TGCAGCATTGAAAGGGGCAGGGGCTACACCTTC.

On this clonotype: The final CDR3 position lacks the conserved phenylalanine or tryptophan, pointing to a likely read error. The V gene is TRBV6-5, the J gene TRBJ2-2; D is unresolved. The V end was cut by 4 bases, the J end by 4 bases, with 10 bases between. The CDR3 consists of 14 residues. Germline V lookup: CDR1 MNHEY, CDR2 SVGAGI. Here the CDR3 DNA reads TGTGCCAGCAGTTCCGACCGTATCACCGGGGAGCTGTTTATT. Its protein is CASSSDRITGELFI.

A word on this clonotype: Mismatch with germline at one junction end may stem from a read error. The chain couples TRBV11-3 to TRBJ2-1, with D maybe TRBD1 (5 bases). Germline lookup yields CDR1 SGHNT and CDR2 YENEEA. The CDR3 has 15 residues. The CDR3 DNA reads as TGTGCCAGTAGCTTAGGGGCCCAGGATCGCAAGGAGCAATTCTTC. Translated: CASSLGAQDRKEQFF.

This clonotype occurred many times. The chain combines TRBV10-2 with TRBJ2-3, with D unresolved. The CDR3 spans 13 residues. V was pared by 0 bases and J by 5 bases, with 6 bases between. Per the germline V gene, CDR1 is WSHSY and CDR2 is SAAADI. The CDR3 is CASSESIGDTQYF. The DNA for the CDR3 is TGCGCCAGCAGTGAGTCGATCGGAGATACGCAGTATTTT.

The chain recombines TRBV5-1 with TRBJ1-4; D is undetermined. There are 14 residues in the CDR3. V lost 3 bases and J lost 7, with 13 bases in between. CDR1 is SGHRS and CDR2 is YFSETQ in the germline V gene. This CDR3 reads CASSSREGGEKLFF. CDR3 in DNA: TGCGCCAGCAGCTCGAGGGAAGGCGGTGAAAAACTGTTTTTT.

The chain links TRBV6-6 to TRBJ2-7; D uncertain. V was shortened by 4 bases and J by 13 bases, with 20 bases between the two germline ends. The CDR3 covers 13 residues. Germline CDR1 is MNHNY and CDR2 is SVGAGI (reference sequence). DNA for the CDR3: TGTGCCAGCAGTTCGGGTACAATCTACGTGCAATACTTC. The encoded protein is CASSSGTIYVQYF.

Turning to this clonotype: One end of the junction fails to match germline, which may point to a read error. This chain joins TRBV11-2 and TRBJ1-6, with D perhaps matching TRBD1 (6 bases). In germline, CDR1 is SGHAT, CDR2 FQNNGV. The CDR3 covers 16 residues. The CDR3 region is CASSTQQGAGTSPFHF. CDR3 coding DNA: TGTGCCAGCAGCACCCAACAGGGTGCAGGGACTTCACCCTTCCACTTT.

Note on this clonotype: Germline is not matched at one junction end, which may reflect a read error. V is TRBV4-1 and J is TRBJ2-5; possibly TRBD2 for D (6 bases). CDR3 length equals 16 residues. Per germline, CDR1 MGHRA and CDR2 YSYEKL. This chain's CDR3 is CASSSGGGSSHETQYF. CDR3 coding DNA: TGCGCTAGCAGCTCCGGGGGAGGTTCCTCCCATGAGACCCAGTACTTC.

This clonotype was seen a single time. A much larger clone differs from this one at a single base, so this may be a read error. V and J are TRBV30 and TRBJ2-1; the D is unclear. Germline-derived CDR1 and CDR2 are GTSNPN and SVGIG (reference sequence). The CDR3 covers 12 residues. The CDR3 bases are TGTGCCTGGAGTCCGGGCGGCAATGAGCTGTTCTTC. Translated: CAWSPGGNELFF.

This clonotype was picked up many times. This chain connects TRBV28 to TRBJ2-5; 9 positions match TRBD2. The CDR3 is 16 amino acids. Germline CDR1 MDHEN, CDR2 SYDVKM. The V and J ends lost 1 base and 5 bases, in that order; junction bases with no gene match: 8. Here the CDR3 DNA reads TGTGCCAGCAGTTTATATAGCGGGAGAGTAGGGGAGACCCAGTACTTC. This codes for CASSLYSGRVGETQYF.

Regarding this clonotype: At one of its ends the junction is not consistent with the germline gene, which may arise from a read error. The genes are TRBV11-2 and TRBJ2-7; TRBD2 is a possible D gene (5 bases). The CDR3 has 14 amino acids. Germline V gene lookup returns CDR1 SGHAT and CDR2 FQNNGV. The CDR3 DNA is TGTGGCAGCAGCCCCCCGGGATCCATCTACGAGCAGTACTTT. Protein sequence: CGSSPPGSIYEQYF.

In this sample, this clonotype turned up many times. J is TRBJ2-7 and V is TRBV4-2, with D uncertain. The CDR3 length is 13 residues. V lost 1 base to trimming and J lost 2 bases, with 6 bases between them. Germline values: CDR1 LGHNA, CDR2 YNFKEQ. DNA for the CDR3: TGTGCCAGCAGCCAAGTCCAAGCCTACGAGCAGTACTTC. Amino acids: CASSQVQAYEQYF.

Comments on this clonotype: Likely a read error: the CDR3 ends without its conserved phenylalanine or tryptophan. V gene TRBV28 combines with J gene TRBJ2-3, with TRBD2 identical over 10 bases. V trimming: 6 bases; J trimming: 6 bases; junction bases outside the gene matches: 9. Per germline, CDR1 MDHEN and CDR2 SYDVKM. This CDR3 is 15 amino acids long. The CDR3 loop is CASSPAGGITDTQYS. CDR3 bases: TGTGCCAGCAGCCCAGCGGGAGGGATCACTGATACGCAGTATTCT.

The table lists this clonotype with many counts. This chain links TRBV10-2 with TRBJ2-1; 7 bases map to TRBD1. V dropped 2 bases and J dropped 7; count of bases not matched to a gene: 8. Germline CDR1 WSHSY, CDR2 SAAADI. This CDR3 contains 15 residues. CDR3 protein: CASSEQERGLNEQFF. The DNA for the CDR3 is TGCGCCAGCAGTGAGCAAGAGAGGGGGCTTAATGAGCAGTTCTTC.